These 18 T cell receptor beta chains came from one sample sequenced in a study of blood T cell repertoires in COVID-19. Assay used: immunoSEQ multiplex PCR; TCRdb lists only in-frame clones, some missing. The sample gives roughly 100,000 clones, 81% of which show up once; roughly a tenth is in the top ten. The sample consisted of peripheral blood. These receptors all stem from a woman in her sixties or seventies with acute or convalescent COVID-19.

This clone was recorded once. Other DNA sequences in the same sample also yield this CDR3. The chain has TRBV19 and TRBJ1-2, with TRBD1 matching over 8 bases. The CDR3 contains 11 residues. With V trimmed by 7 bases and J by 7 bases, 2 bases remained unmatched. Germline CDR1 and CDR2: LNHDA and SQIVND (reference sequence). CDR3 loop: CASTTGGGYTF. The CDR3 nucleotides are TGTGCCAGTACCACAGGGGGTGGCTACACCTTC.

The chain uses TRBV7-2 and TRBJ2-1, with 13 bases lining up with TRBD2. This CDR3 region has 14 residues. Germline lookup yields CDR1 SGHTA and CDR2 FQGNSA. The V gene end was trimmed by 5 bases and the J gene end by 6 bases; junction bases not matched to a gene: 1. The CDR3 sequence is CASSTSGRVNEQFF. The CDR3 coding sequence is TGTGCCAGCAGCACTAGCGGGAGGGTCAATGAGCAGTTCTTC.

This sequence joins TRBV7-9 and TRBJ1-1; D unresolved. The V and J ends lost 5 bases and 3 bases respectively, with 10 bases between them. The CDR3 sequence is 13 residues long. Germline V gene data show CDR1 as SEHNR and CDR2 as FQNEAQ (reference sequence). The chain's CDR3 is CASSDDIHTEAFF. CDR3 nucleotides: TGTGCCAGCAGCGACGACATCCACACTGAAGCTTTCTTT.

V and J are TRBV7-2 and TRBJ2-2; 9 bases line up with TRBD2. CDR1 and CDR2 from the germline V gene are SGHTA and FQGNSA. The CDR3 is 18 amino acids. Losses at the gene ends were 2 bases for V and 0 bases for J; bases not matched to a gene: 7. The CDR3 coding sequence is TGTGCCAGCAGCTTAATCCCAGCGGGGGGCCCGAACACCGGGGAGCTGTTTTTT. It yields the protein CASSLIPAGGPNTGELFF.

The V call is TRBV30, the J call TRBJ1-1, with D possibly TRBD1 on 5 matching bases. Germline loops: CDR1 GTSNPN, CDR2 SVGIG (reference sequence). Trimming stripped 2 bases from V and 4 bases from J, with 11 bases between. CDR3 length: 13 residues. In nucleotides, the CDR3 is TGTGCCTGGAGTACCACAGGTCCCACTGAAGCTTTCTTT. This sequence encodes CAWSTTGPTEAFF. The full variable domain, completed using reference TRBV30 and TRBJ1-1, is SQTIHQWPATLVQPVGSPLSLECTVEGTSNPNLYWYRQAAGRGLQLLFYSVGIGQISSEVPQNLSASRPQDRQFILSSKKLLLSDSGFYLCAWSTTGPTEAFFGQGTRLTVV.

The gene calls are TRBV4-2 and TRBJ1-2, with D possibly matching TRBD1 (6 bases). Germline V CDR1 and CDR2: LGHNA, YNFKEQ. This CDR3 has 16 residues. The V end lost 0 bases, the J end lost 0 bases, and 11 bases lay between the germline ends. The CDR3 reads CASSQDQGRANYGYTF. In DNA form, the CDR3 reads TGTGCCAGCAGCCAAGATCAGGGGAGGGCTAACTATGGCTACACCTTC.

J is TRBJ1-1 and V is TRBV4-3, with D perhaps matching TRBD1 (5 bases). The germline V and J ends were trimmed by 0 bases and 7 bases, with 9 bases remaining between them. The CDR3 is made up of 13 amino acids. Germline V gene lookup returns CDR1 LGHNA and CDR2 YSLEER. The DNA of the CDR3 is TGCGCCAGCAGCCAAGATCGGCAGGGTGAAGCTTTCTTT. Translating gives CASSQDRQGEAFF.

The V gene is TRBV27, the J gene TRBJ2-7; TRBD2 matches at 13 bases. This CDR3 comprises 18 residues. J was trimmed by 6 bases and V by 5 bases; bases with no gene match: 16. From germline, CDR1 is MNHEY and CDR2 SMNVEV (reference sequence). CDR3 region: CASSPRTSGSMGPAEQYF. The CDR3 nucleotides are TGTGCCAGCAGTCCGCGGACTAGCGGGAGTATGGGCCCCGCCGAGCAGTACTTC.

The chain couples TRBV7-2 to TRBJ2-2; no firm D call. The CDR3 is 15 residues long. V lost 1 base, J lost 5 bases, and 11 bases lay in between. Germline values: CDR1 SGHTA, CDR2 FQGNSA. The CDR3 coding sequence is TGTGCCAGCAGCTTAGGCCAGACTCAAACCGGGGAGCTGTTTTTT. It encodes CASSLGQTQTGELFF.

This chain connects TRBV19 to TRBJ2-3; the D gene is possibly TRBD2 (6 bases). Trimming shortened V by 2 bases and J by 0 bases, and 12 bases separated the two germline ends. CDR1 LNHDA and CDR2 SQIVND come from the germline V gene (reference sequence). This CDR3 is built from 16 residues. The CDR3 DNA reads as TGTGCCAGTAGTATAAGGGACTCCGTTAGCACAGATACGCAGTATTTT. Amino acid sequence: CASSIRDSVSTDTQYF.

Here the CDR3 DNA reads TGTGCCAGCAGCTTGACAGGTCCCAATCAGCCCCAGCATTTT. This translates into CASSLTGPNQPQHF. The rearrangement uses TRBV5-6 and TRBJ1-5, with D perhaps matching TRBD1 (5 bases). The ends were cut back, 1 base at V and 3 bases at J, with 8 bases in the middle. The CDR3 is made up of 14 amino acids. Germline CDR1 and CDR2: SGHDT and YYEEEE.

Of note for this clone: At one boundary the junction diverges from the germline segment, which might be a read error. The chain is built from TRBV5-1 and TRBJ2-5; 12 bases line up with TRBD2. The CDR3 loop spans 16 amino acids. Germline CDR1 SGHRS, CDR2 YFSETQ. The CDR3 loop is CASSPATTLAGGALNF. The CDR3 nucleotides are TGCGCCAGCAGCCCCGCGACGACACTAGCGGGAGGCGCCCTTAACTTC.

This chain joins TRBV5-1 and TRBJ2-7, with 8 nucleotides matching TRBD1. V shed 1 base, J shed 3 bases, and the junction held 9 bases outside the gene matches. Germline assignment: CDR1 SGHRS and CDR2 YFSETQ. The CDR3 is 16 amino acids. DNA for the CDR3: TGCGCCAGCAGCTTGACCACAGGGGGGATCGTCTACGAGCAGTACTTC. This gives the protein CASSLTTGGIVYEQYF.

The CDR3, as DNA: TGTGCCAGTAGTGGCAATCCGGGACAGGGTCACAATGAGCAGTTCTTC. This sequence encodes CASSGNPGQGHNEQFF. The chain combines TRBV19 with TRBJ2-1; 9 bases match TRBD1. CDR1 and CDR2 from the germline V gene are LNHDA and SQIVND (reference sequence). Trimming took 5 bases from V and 5 from J; bases not matched to a gene: 10. The CDR3 length is 16 residues.

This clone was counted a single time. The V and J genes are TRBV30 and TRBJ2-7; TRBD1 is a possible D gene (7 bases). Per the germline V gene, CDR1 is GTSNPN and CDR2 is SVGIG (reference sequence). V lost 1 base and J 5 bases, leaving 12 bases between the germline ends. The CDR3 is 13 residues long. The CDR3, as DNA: TGTGCCTGGAGTGCCGCGGGGACAGACGAGCAGTACTTC. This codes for CAWSAAGTDEQYF.

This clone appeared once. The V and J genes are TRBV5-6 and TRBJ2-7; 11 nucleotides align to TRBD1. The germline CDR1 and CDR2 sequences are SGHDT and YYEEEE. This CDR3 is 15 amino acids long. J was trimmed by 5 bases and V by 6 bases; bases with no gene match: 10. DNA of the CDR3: TGTGCCAGCAAACTAACCGGGACAGGGGGGAACGAGCAGTACTTC. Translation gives CASKLTGTGGNEQYF.

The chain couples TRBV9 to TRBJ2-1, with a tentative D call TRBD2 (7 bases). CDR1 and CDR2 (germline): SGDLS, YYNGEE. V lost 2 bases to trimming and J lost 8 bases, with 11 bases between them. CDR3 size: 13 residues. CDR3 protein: CASSVGGGDEQFF. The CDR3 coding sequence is TGTGCCAGCAGCGTGGGGGGGGGCGATGAGCAGTTCTTC.

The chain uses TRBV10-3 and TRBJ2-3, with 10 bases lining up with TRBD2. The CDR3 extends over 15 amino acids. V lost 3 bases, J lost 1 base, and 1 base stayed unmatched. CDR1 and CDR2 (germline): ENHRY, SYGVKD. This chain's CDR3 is CAISDGTSGTDTQYF. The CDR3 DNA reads TGTGCCATCAGTGACGGGACTAGCGGCACAGATACGCAGTATTTT.